This entry features one T cell receptor (beta chain) sequence. This clonotype was counted a few times. What this receptor recognizes is not known. No much larger clone exists at a distance of one base, and base qualities are not known. Germline trimming amounts to 3 bases on V and 1 base on J, with 2 as the count of junction bases outside the gene matches. CDR3 length: 14 amino acids, cysteine to phenylalanine. Only the CDR3 region is kept as DNA, spanning 42 bases read in frame from base 1. CDR1 and CDR2 were assigned from the germline V gene (reference sequence) as LNHNV and YYDKDF. This specimen belongs to a study of CD8+CD57+ T cells in acquired aplastic anemia (dated by TCRdb to between 2017 and 2018). Regarding the study in general: DNA extracted from sorted CD4+ and CD8+ cells had a mean of about 3.2 ug, with a range of about 0.2 to 30 ug. A CD8+CD57+ expansion meant a frequency higher than the mean frequency seen in healthy subjects. What the work shows at the level of the full study, not this receptor alone: Around 30 CD8+ CDR3 sequences were shared between patients and controls but appeared highly expressed in patients and within their immunodominant clones. CD8+ Simpson's diversity did not differ significantly between patients and healthy controls (P=0.060).

Expansion of CD8+CD57+ cells had been shown by flow cytometry in the patients chosen for sequencing. Every patient had severe acquired aplastic anemia, diagnosed using the International Study of Aplastic Anemia and Agranulocytosis and Camitta criteria. No therapy had been received by the patients at the time of blood sampling. The study deep-sequenced TCR repertoires of sorted CD4+ and CD8+ blood T cells from severe aplastic anemia patients and healthy subjects. Patients were enrolled under clinicaltrials.gov protocols 00001620, 01623167, 00001397, 00071045, 00081523 and 00961064 in the USA. Ficoll-Paque density gradient centrifugation was used to isolate peripheral blood mononuclear cells. Before DNA extraction, CD4+ and CD8+ T cells were sorted by FACS or by magnetic beads. Profiling of TCR beta VDJ combinations and CDR3 sequences used genomic DNA as the template. TCR repertoire sequencing was run on an Illumina HiSeq 2000. Concerning the study's data processing: Repertoires were assessed using TRBV/TRBJ rearrangement plots, CDR3 size and DJ length profiles, and Simpson's diversity index. Whichever DNA sequence was most abundant in the deep sequencing data was defined as the immunodominant clone. CDR3 amino acid sequences were screened for sharing across subjects and were compared with published repertoires and the VDJdb database. Starting from the raw public reads, TCRdb applied fastp trimming at Q25, assembled clones with MiXCR and retained in-frame beta chains. Records with the same CDR3 protein are collapsed into one entry carrying the most frequent genes and DNA. What appears here as the V and J calls and clone size reflects TCRdb's work, not the paper's. The sample table shows approximately 170,000 distinct CDR3 sequences, and roughly 45% are seen once. Of the sample, 3.2% is held by the ten largest clones.

The clonotype originates from a human donor with aplastic anemia. The sequence links TRBV15 to TRBJ1-1, with 7 bases in between that match TRBD1. Input material: sorted CD4+, CD8+, or CD8+CD57+ T cells (not recorded which) from PBMCs. The nucleotide sequence reads as follows: TGTGCCACCAGCAGGCGGACAGGGAACACTGAAGCTTTCTTT. This translates into CATSRRTGNTEAFF.